One sample yielded the 6 T cell receptor beta chains listed below, sequenced in a study of blood T cell repertoires in COVID-19. Measured with immunoSEQ multiplex PCR; TCRdb has only the in-frame clones, and not every one. The sample consists of 100,000 to 150,000 clones, roughly 90% of them appearing once. Source material: peripheral blood. These receptors came from a middle-aged man with acute or convalescent COVID-19.

The table lists this clone with a few counts. The chain links TRBV24-1 to TRBJ1-5, with D maybe TRBD1 (5 bases). The germline gives CDR1 KGHDR, CDR2 SFDVKD. This CDR3 contains 14 residues. Trimming removed 4 bases at V and 4 bases at J, with 10 bases between. The CDR3 sequence is CATSEGGRNQPQHF. The CDR3 coding sequence is TGTGCCACCAGTGAGGGGGGAAGGAATCAGCCCCAGCATTTT.

V gene TRBV5-1 combines with J gene TRBJ2-1; 12 nucleotides agree with TRBD2. Trimming at V came to 0 bases and at J to 8 bases, leaving 3 bases not matched to a gene. This CDR3 region has 15 residues. In germline, CDR1 is SGHRS, CDR2 YFSETQ. The CDR3 bases are TGCGCCAGCAGCTTGGGGACTAGCGGGGCCCATGAGCAGTTCTTC. Amino acids: CASSLGTSGAHEQFF.

The gene calls are TRBV2 and TRBJ2-7, with TRBD1 matching over 7 bases. This CDR3 contains 14 residues. Germline CDR1 reads SNHLY; CDR2 reads FYNNEI. J lost 3 bases, V lost 5 bases, and 7 bases had no gene match. This chain's CDR3 is CASSNPDRDYEQYF. In nucleotides, the CDR3 is TGTGCCAGCAGTAATCCTGACAGGGACTACGAGCAGTACTTC. The variable domain in full, with the rest retrieved from reference TRBV2 and TRBJ2-7, is EPEVTQTPSHQVTQMGQEVILRCVPISNHLYFYWYRQILGQKVEFLVSFYNNEISEKSEIFDDQFSVERPDGSNFTLKIRSTKLEDSAMYFCASSNPDRDYEQYFGPGTRLTVT.

J is TRBJ2-1 and V is TRBV27; 8 bases map to TRBD2. CDR1 and CDR2 (germline): MNHEY, SMNVEV (reference sequence). V shed 2 bases, J shed 9 bases, and the junction held 9 bases outside the gene matches. This CDR3 region has 15 residues. CDR3 DNA: TGTGCCAGCAGTTTAACGTCGGGAGGGCCCGGTGAGCAGTTCTTC. Encoded protein: CASSLTSGGPGEQFF.

The chain carries TRBV19 and TRBJ1-2, with TRBD1 as a possible D gene (5 bases). Germline V gene lookup returns CDR1 LNHDA and CDR2 SQIVND (reference sequence). CDR3 length: 12 amino acids. Between the trimmed V and J ends, which lost 2 bases and 7 bases, there was a span of 8 bases. The CDR3 reads CASSIPGGGYTF. Written as DNA, the CDR3 is TGTGCCAGTAGTATACCGGGGGGTGGCTACACCTTC.

The chain is built from TRBV3-1 (or the pseudogene TRBV3-2) and TRBJ1-2; TRBD1 might be the D (6 bases). The CDR3 totals 12 residues. Germline-derived CDR1 and CDR2 are LGHDT and YNNKEL (reference sequence). Trimming removed 6 bases from V and 4 bases from J, with 9 bases in between. CDR3 amino acids: CASRTGLYGYTF. The CDR3 DNA is TGTGCCAGCAGAACAGGGCTCTATGGCTACACCTTC.